The clone carrying this T cell receptor (beta chain) has a count of ten or more. No antigen is known for it. This entry is derived from a study of neurological immune-mediated disorders. General study results and limits: Healthy controls had more TCR clonal expansion than multiple sclerosis, which showed the least, whereas HTLV-1-associated myelopathy showed the most.

The cDNA came from 5'RACE, which used 10-nucleotide random UMIs. Every sequencing run returned over 190 million TCR-beta sequences, which were derived from 15-18 subjects. TCRdb re-called the 5' RACE reads through MiXCR, storing one row per CDR3 protein. Among 45,000 to 50,000 distinct CDR3 sequences listed, roughly 26% were seen once. CDR3 size: 13 residues. Trimming shortened V by 7 bases and J by 3 bases, and 15 bases separated the two germline ends. Germline lookup yields CDR1 SQVTM and CDR2 ANQGSEA. The specimen was PBMCs. The TCR sequence derives from a woman aged 65 to 85 in good health. The gene calls are TRBV29-1 and TRBJ1-2, with TRBD1 as a possible D gene (5 bases). CDR3 residues: CSATGDRDYGYTF. DNA for the CDR3: TGCAGCGCGACCGGCGACAGAGACTATGGCTACACCTTC.